This TCR beta chain derives from a study of T-cell reconstitution after alpha-beta-depleted transplantation in children. It was with unique molecular identifiers that the TCRbeta library was prepared. TCRdb used MiXCR to reprocess the PCR reads, holding one entry per CDR3 protein. This repertoire shows a few hundred thousand distinct CDR3 sequences, 12% found once; its top ten account for around 6%. The CDR3 covers 14 residues. Trimming pared 3 bases from V and 5 bases from J, leaving 10 bases between. CDR1 is ENHRY and CDR2 is SYGVKD in the germline V gene. This clonotype has a handful of counts. The source was PBMCs from the stem cell graft donor, collected from the stem cell graft. The receptor's source is a human donor who donated a stem cell graft to a child with combined immunodeficiency. The chain couples TRBV10-3 to TRBJ2-2; D uncertain. The CDR3 protein is CAISDLAQTGELFF. CDR3 nucleotides: TGTGCCATCAGTGACTTAGCCCAGACCGGGGAGCTGTTTTTT.